Shown below are 17 T cell receptor beta chains from a single sample sequenced in a study of CD8+ T cells in alopecia areata. In each case, RNA was isolated and then reverse transcribed into cDNA as the sequencing template. Data came from immunoSEQ multiplex PCR; TCRdb stores just in-frame clones and leaves some out. The table includes about 150,000 clones, around three fifths detected once. The sequences come from CD4+ T cells sorted from blood, collected at week 0. The origin of the receptors is a human donor with alopecia areata.

This clone was observed a handful of times. V usage is TRBV19 and J usage is TRBJ2-6; D call uncertain. V was pared by 2 bases and J by 0 bases, with 11 bases between. CDR1 is LNHDA, CDR2 SQIVND, per germline (reference sequence). This CDR3 has 17 residues. The CDR3 sequence is CASSIHRLLSGANVLTF. The CDR3 bases are TGTGCCAGTAGTATACATCGCCTTCTCTCTGGGGCCAACGTCCTGACTTTC.

This clone has only a few counts. V gene TRBV5-1 combines with J gene TRBJ1-5, with D perhaps matching TRBD1 (5 bases). In germline, CDR1 is SGHRS, CDR2 YFSETQ. This CDR3 has 14 residues. V dropped 4 bases and J dropped 0 bases, with 8 bases sitting between them. DNA of the CDR3: TGCGCCAGCAGCGTGGGGGATAGCAATCAGCCCCAGCATTTT. Its translation: CASSVGDSNQPQHF.

This clone was recorded a few times. The V call is TRBV5-1, the J call TRBJ1-1; the D is unclear. V was clipped by 5 bases and J by 1 base, with 12 bases between them. Looked up from germline, CDR1 is SGHRS and CDR2 is YFSETQ. CDR3 length: 14 amino acids. CDR3 in amino acids: CASSGEVTNTEAFF. CDR3 nucleotide sequence: TGCGCCAGCAGTGGAGAAGTTACGAACACTGAAGCTTTCTTT.

The chain couples TRBV25-1 to TRBJ2-2; D ambiguous. CDR1 is MGHDK and CDR2 is SYGVNS in the germline V gene. V was clipped by 6 bases and J by 6 bases, with 8 bases between them. This CDR3 comprises 12 residues. CDR3 nucleotide sequence: TGTGCCAGCAGGGGAAACTCCGGGGAGCTGTTTTTT. Translation: CASRGNSGELFF.

There are a few counts of this clone. The chain combines TRBV7-9 with TRBJ2-3; D is unresolved. In germline, CDR1 is SEHNR, CDR2 FQNEAQ (reference sequence). The CDR3 runs to 12 residues. Between the trimmed V and J ends, which lost 3 bases and 8 bases, there was a span of 9 bases. CDR3 bases: TGTGCCAGCAGCTTGCAAGACCGTACGCAGTATTTT. The encoded protein is CASSLQDRTQYF.

The rearrangement joins TRBV11-2 to TRBJ1-2; a weak D match, TRBD1 (5 bases). Germline V gives CDR1 SGHAT, CDR2 FQNNGV. Deletions cut 4 bases from V and 7 bases from J, with 10 bases between. This CDR3 has 12 residues. The CDR3: CASSSLQGGYTF. For the CDR3, the DNA is TGTGCCAGCAGCTCCCTTCAGGGTGGCTACACCTTC.

The V gene is TRBV6-6, the J gene TRBJ1-5; a weak D match, TRBD1 (5 bases). CDR3 size: 15 residues. Trimming took 2 bases from V and 1 from J, leaving 9 bases between them. Germline-derived CDR1 and CDR2 are MNHNY and SVGAGI (reference sequence). This CDR3 reads CASSYEWGSNQPQHF. The CDR3 region has the DNA TGTGCCAGCAGTTACGAGTGGGGGAGCAATCAGCCCCAGCATTTT.

The chain recombines TRBV7-2 with TRBJ2-2, with a possible D match to TRBD2 (6 bases). The CDR3 runs to 16 residues. CDR1 and CDR2 from the germline V gene are SGHTA and FQGNSA. V gave up 6 bases and J gave up 5 bases, with 19 bases separating them. For the CDR3, the DNA is TGTGCCAGCAGACCCTCGGGGGTTGGTTTGACCGGGGAGCTGTTTTTT. As protein: CASRPSGVGLTGELFF.

This rearrangement joins TRBV7-2 to TRBJ2-4, with TRBD2 as a possible D gene (5 bases). Deletions cut 2 bases from V and 8 bases from J, with 16 bases between. Germline CDR1 is SGHTA and CDR2 is FQGNSA. This CDR3 contains 15 residues. The CDR3 reads CASSLHPGTTDIQYF. In DNA form, the CDR3 reads TGTGCCAGCAGCTTACATCCGGGAACTACAGACATTCAGTACTTC.

This clone was seen more than once but under ten times. The chain recombines TRBV18 with TRBJ1-3; the D is unclear. V was pared by 6 bases and J by 0 bases, with 12 bases between. The CDR3 spans 15 residues. The germline gives CDR1 KGHSH, CDR2 LQKENI. The DNA for the CDR3 is TGTGCCAGCTCCCCGAGGAGAGACTCTGGAAACACCATATATTTT. Translation: CASSPRRDSGNTIYF.

The CDR3 coding sequence is TGCAGCGCCAAGGTTACCTCTGGAAACACCATATATTTT. It codes for CSAKVTSGNTIYF. The rearrangement joins TRBV29-1 to TRBJ1-3, with D uncertain. There are 13 residues in the CDR3. Trimming removed 7 bases at V and 0 bases at J, with 10 bases between. Germline V gives CDR1 SQVTM, CDR2 ANQGSEA.

This sequence joins TRBV30 and TRBJ2-5; the match to TRBD2 covers 8 bases. The CDR3 covers 13 residues. The trim removed 2 bases at V and 3 bases at J, leaving 2 bases unmatched. From germline, CDR1 is GTSNPN and CDR2 SVGIG (reference sequence). As DNA, the CDR3 is TGTGCCTGGAGTCGGGGGGGCGAAGAGACCCAGTACTTC. This translates into CAWSRGGEETQYF.

This rearrangement joins TRBV25-1 to TRBJ1-4, with D tentatively TRBD1 (5 bases). The V end lost 8 bases, the J end lost 0 bases, and 16 bases lay between the germline ends. CDR3 length: 16 residues. CDR1 and CDR2 from the germline V gene are MGHDK and SYGVNS. The CDR3 DNA reads as TGTGCCAGCGGGAGCCGGGGCGACGCAACTAATGAAAAACTGTTTTTT. The encoded protein is CASGSRGDATNEKLFF. The variable domain in full, with the rest retrieved from reference TRBV25-1 and TRBJ1-4, is EADIYQTPRYLVIGTGKKITLECSQTMGHDKMYWYQQDPGMELHLIHYSYGVNSTEKGDLSSESTVSRIRTEHFPLTLESARPSHTSQYLCASGSRGDATNEKLFFGSGTQLSVL.

The gene calls are TRBV30 and TRBJ2-5; TRBD1 matches 11 bases. Germline CDR1 reads GTSNPN; CDR2 reads SVGIG (reference sequence). CDR3 size: 14 residues. After removal of 2 bases from V and 5 bases from J, the junction contained 4 bases not matched to a gene. CDR3 protein: CAWSWTGGRETQYF. DNA for the CDR3: TGTGCCTGGAGTTGGACAGGGGGCAGGGAGACCCAGTACTTC.

The chain carries TRBV6-6 and TRBJ2-7; D gene unclear. The germline CDR1 and CDR2 sequences are MNHNY and SVGAGI (reference sequence). CDR3 size: 14 residues. The ends were cut back, 0 bases at V and 2 bases at J, with 8 bases in the middle. CDR3 protein: CASSYSGPPYEQYF. The CDR3 bases are TGTGCCAGCAGTTACTCAGGTCCCCCCTACGAGCAGTACTTC.

The rearrangement links TRBV30 to TRBJ2-1, with 11 bases lining up with TRBD2. The CDR3 consists of 15 residues. J gave up 9 bases and V 5 bases, and 12 bases lay outside the gene matches. Looked up from germline, CDR1 is GTSNPN and CDR2 is SVGIG (reference sequence). CDR3 nucleotide sequence: TGTGCCTGGGAGTGGGCTAGCGGGGGGACGGGTGAGCAGTTCTTC. Residues: CAWEWASGGTGEQFF.

This clone was recorded a few times. The V and J genes are TRBV30 and TRBJ1-1; no clear D gene. CDR1 GTSNPN and CDR2 SVGIG come from the germline V gene (reference sequence). This CDR3 comprises 10 residues. Deletions cut 5 bases from V and 2 bases from J, with 3 bases between. CDR3 coding DNA: TGTGCCTGGGGAAACACTGAAGCTTTCTTT. This gives the protein CAWGNTEAFF.